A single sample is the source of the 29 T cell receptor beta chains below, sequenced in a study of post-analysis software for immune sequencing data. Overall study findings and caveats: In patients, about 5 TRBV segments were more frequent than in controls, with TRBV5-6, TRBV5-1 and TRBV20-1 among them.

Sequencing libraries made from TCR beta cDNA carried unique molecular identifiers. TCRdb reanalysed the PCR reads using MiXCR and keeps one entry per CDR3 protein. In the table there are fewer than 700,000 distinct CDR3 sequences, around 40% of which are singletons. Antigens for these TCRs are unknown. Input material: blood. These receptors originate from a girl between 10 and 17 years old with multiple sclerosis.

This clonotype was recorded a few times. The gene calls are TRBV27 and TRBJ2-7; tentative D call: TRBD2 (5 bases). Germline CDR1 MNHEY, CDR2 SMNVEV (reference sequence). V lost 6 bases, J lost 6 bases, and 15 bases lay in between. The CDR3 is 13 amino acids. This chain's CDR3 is CASRIMTGSEQYF. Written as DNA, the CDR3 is TGTGCCAGCAGAATAATGACGGGGAGCGAGCAGTACTTC.

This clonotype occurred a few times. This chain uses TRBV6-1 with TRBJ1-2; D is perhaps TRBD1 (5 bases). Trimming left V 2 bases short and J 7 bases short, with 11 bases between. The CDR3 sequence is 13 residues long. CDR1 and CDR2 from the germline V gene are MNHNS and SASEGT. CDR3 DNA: TGTGCCAGCAGTGAAAACCGCCAGGGTGGCTACACCTTC. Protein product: CASSENRQGGYTF.

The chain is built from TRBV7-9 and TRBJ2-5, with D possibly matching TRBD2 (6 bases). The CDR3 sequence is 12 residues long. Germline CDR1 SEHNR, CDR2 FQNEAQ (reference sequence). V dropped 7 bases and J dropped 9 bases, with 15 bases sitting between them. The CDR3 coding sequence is TGTGCCAGCAACAATCCGACGGGGGCCCAGTACTTC. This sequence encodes CASNNPTGAQYF.

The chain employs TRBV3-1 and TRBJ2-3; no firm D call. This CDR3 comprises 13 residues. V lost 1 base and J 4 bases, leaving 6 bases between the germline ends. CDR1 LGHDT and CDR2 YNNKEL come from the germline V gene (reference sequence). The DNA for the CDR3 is TGTGCCAGCAGCCAAGGGGTGGCAGATACGCAGTATTTT. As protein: CASSQGVADTQYF.

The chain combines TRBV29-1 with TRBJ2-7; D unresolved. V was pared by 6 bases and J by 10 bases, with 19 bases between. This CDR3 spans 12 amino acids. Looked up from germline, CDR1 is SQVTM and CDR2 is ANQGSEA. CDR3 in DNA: TGCAGCGTGTCCCGGGTAGTGAAGATCCAGTACTTC. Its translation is CSVSRVVKIQYF.

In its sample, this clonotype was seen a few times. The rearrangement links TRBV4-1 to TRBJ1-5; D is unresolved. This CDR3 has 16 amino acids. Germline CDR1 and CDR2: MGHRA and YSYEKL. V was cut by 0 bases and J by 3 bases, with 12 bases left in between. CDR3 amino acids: CASSQDPGNFNQPQHF. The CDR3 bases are TGCGCCAGCAGCCAAGATCCTGGTAATTTCAATCAGCCCCAGCATTTT.

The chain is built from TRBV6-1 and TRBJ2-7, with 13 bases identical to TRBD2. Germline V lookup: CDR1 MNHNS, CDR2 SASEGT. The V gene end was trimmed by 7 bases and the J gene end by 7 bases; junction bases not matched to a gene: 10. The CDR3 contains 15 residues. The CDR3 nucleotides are TGTGCCAGCACCGGACTAGCGGGGGCTTTGGGTGAGCAGTACTTC. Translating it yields CASTGLAGALGEQYF.

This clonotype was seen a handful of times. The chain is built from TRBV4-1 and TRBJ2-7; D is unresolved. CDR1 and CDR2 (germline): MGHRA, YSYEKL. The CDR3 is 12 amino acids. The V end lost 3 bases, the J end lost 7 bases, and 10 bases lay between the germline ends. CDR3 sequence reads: CASSHNIGEQYF. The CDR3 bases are TGCGCCAGCAGCCATAATATCGGTGAGCAGTACTTC.

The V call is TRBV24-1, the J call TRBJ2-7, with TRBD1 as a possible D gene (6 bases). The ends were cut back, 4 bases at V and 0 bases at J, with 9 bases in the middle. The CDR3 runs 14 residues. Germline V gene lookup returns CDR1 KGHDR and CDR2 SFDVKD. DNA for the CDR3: TGTGCCACCAGTGAGGGGGCTCCCTCCTACGAGCAGTACTTC. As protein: CATSEGAPSYEQYF.

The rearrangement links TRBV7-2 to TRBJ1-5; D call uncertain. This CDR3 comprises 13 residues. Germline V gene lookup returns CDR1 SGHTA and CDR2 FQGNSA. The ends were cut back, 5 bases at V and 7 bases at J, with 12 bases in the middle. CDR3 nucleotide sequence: TGTGCCAGCAGCCCGGCCCGTCGGCAGCCCCAGCATTTT. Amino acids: CASSPARRQPQHF.

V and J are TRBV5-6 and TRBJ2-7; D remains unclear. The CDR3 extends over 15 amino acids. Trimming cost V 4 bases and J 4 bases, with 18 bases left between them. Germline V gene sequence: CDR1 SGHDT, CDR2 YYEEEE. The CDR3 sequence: CASSQPPRDQYEQYF. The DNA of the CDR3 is TGTGCCAGCAGCCAGCCCCCGCGAGACCAGTACGAGCAGTACTTC. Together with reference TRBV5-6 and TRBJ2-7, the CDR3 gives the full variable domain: DAGVTQSPTHLIKTRGQQVTLRCSPKSGHDTVSWYQQALGQGPQFIFQYYEEEERQRGNFPDRFSGHQFPNYSSELNVNALLLGDSALYLCASSQPPRDQYEQYFGPGTRLTVT.

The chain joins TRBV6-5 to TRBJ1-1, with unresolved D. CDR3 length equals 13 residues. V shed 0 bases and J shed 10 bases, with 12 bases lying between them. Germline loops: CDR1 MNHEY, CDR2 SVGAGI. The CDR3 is CASSYSEGHRAFF. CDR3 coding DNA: TGTGCCAGCAGTTACTCGGAAGGGCATCGAGCTTTCTTT.

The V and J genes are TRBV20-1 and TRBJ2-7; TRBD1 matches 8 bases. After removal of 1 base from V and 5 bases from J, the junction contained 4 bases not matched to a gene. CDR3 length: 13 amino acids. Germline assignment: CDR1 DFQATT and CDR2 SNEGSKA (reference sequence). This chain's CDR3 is CSARGQGANEQYF. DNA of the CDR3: TGCAGTGCTAGAGGGCAGGGGGCTAACGAGCAGTACTTC.

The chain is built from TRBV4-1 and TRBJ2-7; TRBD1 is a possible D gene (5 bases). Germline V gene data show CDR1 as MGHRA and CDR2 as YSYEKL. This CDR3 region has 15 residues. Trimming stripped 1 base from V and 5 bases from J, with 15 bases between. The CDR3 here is CASSQGTGRQNEQYF. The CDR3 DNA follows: TGCGCCAGCAGCCAAGGAACAGGAAGACAGAACGAGCAGTACTTC.

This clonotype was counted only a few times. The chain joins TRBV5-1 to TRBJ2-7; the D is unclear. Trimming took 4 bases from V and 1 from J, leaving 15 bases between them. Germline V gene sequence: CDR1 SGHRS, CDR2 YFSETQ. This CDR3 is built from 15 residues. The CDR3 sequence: CASSPQVTQSYEQYF. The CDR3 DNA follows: TGCGCCAGCAGCCCCCAGGTAACACAATCCTACGAGCAGTACTTC.

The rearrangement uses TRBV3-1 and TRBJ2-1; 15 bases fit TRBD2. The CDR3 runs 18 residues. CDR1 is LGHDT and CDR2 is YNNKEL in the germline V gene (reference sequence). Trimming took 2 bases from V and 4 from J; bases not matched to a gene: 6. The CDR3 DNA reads TGTGCCAGCAGCCAACTCGGGGGGACTAGCGGGGGGTACAATGAGCAGTTCTTC. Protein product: CASSQLGGTSGGYNEQFF.

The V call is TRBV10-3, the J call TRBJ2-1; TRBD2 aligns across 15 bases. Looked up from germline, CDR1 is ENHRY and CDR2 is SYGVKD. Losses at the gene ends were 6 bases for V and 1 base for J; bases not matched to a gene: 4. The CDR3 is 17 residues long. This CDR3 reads CAIRLGLAGGSYNEQFF. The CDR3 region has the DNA TGTGCCATCAGGTTAGGACTAGCGGGAGGGTCCTACAATGAGCAGTTCTTC.

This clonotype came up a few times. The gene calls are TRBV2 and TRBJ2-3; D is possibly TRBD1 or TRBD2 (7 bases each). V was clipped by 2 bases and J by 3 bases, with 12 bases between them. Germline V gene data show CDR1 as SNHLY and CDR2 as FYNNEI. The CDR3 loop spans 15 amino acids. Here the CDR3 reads CASSEWEGQTDTQYF. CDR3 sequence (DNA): TGTGCCAGCAGTGAATGGGAGGGACAGACAGATACGCAGTATTTT.

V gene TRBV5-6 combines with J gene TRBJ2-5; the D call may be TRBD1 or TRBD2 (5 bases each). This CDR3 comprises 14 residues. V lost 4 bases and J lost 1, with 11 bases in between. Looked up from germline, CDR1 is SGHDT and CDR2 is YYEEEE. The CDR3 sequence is CASSLRDAQETQYF. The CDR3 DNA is TGTGCCAGCAGCCTGAGGGACGCCCAAGAGACCCAGTACTTC.

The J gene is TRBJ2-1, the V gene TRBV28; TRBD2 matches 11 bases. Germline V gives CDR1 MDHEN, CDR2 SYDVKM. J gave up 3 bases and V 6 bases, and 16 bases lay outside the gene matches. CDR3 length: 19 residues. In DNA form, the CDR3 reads TGTGCCAGCAGACCTTCGCGGACTAGCGGGCGGGCTTTCTACAATGAGCAGTTCTTC. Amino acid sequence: CASRPSRTSGRAFYNEQFF. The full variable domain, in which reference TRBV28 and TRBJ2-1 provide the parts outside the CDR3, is DVKVTQSSRYLVKRTGEKVFLECVQDMDHENMFWYRQDPGLGLRLIYFSYDVKMKEKGDIPEGYSVSREKKERFSLILESASTNQTSMYLCASRPSRTSGRAFYNEQFFGPGTRLTVL.

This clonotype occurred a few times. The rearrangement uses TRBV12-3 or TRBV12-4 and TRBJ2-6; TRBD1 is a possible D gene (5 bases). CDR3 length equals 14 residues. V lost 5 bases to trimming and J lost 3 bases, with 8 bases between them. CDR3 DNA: TGTGCCAGCAGTCTGGGGCATGGGGCCAACGTCCTGACTTTC. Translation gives CASSLGHGANVLTF.

The DNA of the CDR3 is TGTGCCAGCAGTGAATCGGGCGGTGAGCAGTACTTC. Amino acids: CASSESGGEQYF. The V gene is TRBV6-1, the J gene TRBJ2-7, with D uncertain. Trimming took off 2 bases at V and 7 bases at J, with 9 bases between the two ends. CDR1 is MNHNS and CDR2 is SASEGT in the germline V gene. This CDR3 region has 12 residues.

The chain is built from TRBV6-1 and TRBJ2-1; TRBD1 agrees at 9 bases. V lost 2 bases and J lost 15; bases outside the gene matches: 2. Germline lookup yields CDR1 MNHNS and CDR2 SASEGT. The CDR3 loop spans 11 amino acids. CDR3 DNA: TGTGCCAGCAGTGAAAACAGGGGGCCGTTCTTC. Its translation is CASSENRGPFF.

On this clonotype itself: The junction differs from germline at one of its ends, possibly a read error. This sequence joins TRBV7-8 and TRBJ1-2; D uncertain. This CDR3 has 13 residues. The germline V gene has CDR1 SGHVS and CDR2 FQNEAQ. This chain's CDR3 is CASSHEWADGYIF. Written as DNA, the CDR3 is TGTGCCAGCAGCCACGAGTGGGCCGATGGCTACATCTTC.

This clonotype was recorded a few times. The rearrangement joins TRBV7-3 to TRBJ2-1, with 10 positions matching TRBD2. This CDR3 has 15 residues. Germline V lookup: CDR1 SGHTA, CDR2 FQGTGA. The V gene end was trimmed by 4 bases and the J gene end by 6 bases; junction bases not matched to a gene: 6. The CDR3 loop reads CASSSQSGGGNEQFF. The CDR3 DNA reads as TGTGCCAGCAGCTCCCAAAGCGGGGGGGGCAATGAGCAGTTCTTC.

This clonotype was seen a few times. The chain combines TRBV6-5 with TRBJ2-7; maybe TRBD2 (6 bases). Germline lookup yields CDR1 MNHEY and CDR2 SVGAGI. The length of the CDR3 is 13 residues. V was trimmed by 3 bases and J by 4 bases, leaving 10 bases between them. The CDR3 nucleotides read TGTGCCAGCAGTTATCCCGGGGGATACGAGCAGTACTTC. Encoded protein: CASSYPGGYEQYF.

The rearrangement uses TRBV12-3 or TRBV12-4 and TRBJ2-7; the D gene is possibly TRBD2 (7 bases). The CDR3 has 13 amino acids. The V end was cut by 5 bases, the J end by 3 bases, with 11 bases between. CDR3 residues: CASSRGGDYEQYF. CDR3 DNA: TGTGCCAGCAGTAGAGGGGGGGACTACGAGCAGTACTTC.

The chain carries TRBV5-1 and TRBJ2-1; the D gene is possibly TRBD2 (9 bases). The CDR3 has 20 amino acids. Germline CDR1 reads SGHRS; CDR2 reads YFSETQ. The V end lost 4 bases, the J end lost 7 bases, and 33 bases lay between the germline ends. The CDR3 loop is CASSGGTGPFSGRRWNEQFF. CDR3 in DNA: TGCGCCAGCAGCGGAGGGACAGGACCGTTTAGCGGGAGAAGGTGGAATGAGCAGTTCTTC. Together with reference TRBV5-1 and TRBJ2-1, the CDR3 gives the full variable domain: KAGVTQTPRYLIKTRGQQVTLSCSPISGHRSVSWYQQTPGQGLQFLFEYFSETQRNKGNFPGRFSGRQFSNSRSEMNVSTLELGDSALYLCASSGGTGPFSGRRWNEQFFGPGTRLTVL.

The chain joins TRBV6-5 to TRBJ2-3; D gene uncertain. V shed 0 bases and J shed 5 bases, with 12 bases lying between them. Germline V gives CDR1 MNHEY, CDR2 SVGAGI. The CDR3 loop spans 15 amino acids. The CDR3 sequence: CASSYSKGFGDTQYF. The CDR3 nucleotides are TGTGCCAGCAGTTACTCCAAGGGATTTGGAGATACGCAGTATTTT.